The 28 T cell receptor beta chains below come from one sample, sequenced in a study of PD-1 blockade in classical Hodgkin lymphoma. The repertoire was sequenced with immunoSEQ multiplex PCR; TCRdb's copy has only in-frame clones and lacks some. The sample lists 22,000 or so clones, around four fifths occurring once. There was relapse after autologous stem cell transplantation in every patient, and there was variation in brentuximab vedotin exposure. Source: peripheral blood mononuclear cells (PBMCs), taken before the second cycle of nivolumab. These receptors came from a human donor with classical Hodgkin lymphoma.

This chain links TRBV6-5 with TRBJ1-5; D not certain. There are 14 residues in the CDR3. The ends were cut back, 2 bases at V and 0 bases at J, with 5 bases in the middle. The V gene's germline CDR1 is MNHEY and CDR2 SVGAGI. The CDR3 DNA reads TGTGCCAGCAGTTACGGGTATAGCAATCAGCCCCAGCATTTT. Its translation: CASSYGYSNQPQHF.

A note on this clone: An end of the junction does not agree with germline; a read error may underlie this. Other DNA sequences in the sample encode the same CDR3. The V gene is TRBV5-1, the J gene TRBJ1-1; 11 positions agree with TRBD1. The CDR3 contains 13 residues. Germline V gene data show CDR1 as SGHRS and CDR2 as YFSETQ. CDR3 sequence (DNA): TGTGCCAGCAGCTTGGGACAGGGGGCTGAAGCTTTCTTT. This encodes CASSLGQGAEAFF.

This clone was found a few times. The chain couples TRBV2 to TRBJ2-7, with TRBD1 matching over 8 bases. CDR1 and CDR2 from the germline V gene are SNHLY and FYNNEI. The CDR3 is 13 amino acids. With 6 bases clipped from V and 3 bases from J, the junction kept 4 bases outside the gene matches. The CDR3 nucleotides read TGTGCCAGCAGCTACAGGGGGGTCTACGAGCAGTACTTC. Its protein is CASSYRGVYEQYF.

The V and J genes are TRBV6-6 and TRBJ1-6, with TRBD1 matching over 10 bases. J gave up 10 bases and V 2 bases, and 2 bases lay outside the gene matches. The CDR3 has 14 amino acids. CDR1 is MNHNY, CDR2 SVGAGI, per germline (reference sequence). CDR3 coding DNA: TGTGCCAGCAGTTACGGGGGACAGGGGTCACCCCTCCACTTT. This translates into CASSYGGQGSPLHF.

The chain recombines TRBV5-4 with TRBJ2-1, with D tentatively TRBD1 (5 bases). Germline V CDR1 and CDR2: SGHNT, YYREEE (reference sequence). The CDR3 is 15 residues long. Between the trimmed V and J ends, which lost 4 bases and 5 bases, there was a span of 16 bases. CDR3 in DNA: TGTGCCAGCAGCCAGAATTGGGGCAGGAACAATGAGCAGTTCTTC. This translates into CASSQNWGRNNEQFF. The full variable domain, with the rest looked up from reference TRBV5-4 and TRBJ2-1, is ETGVTQSPTHLIKTRGQQVTLRCSSQSGHNTVSWYQQALGQGPQFIFQYYREEENGRGNFPPRFSGLQFPNYSSELNVNALELDDSALYLCASSQNWGRNNEQFFGPGTRLTVL.

The genes are TRBV19 and TRBJ2-5; either TRBD1 or TRBD2 may supply D (7 bases each). Per the germline V gene, CDR1 is LNHDA and CDR2 is SQIVND (reference sequence). V lost 9 bases and J 4 bases, leaving 24 bases between the germline ends. The CDR3 spans 16 residues. DNA for the CDR3: TGTGCCAGCCATTCCGAGGGAGGGGGCCGCAGAGAGACCCAGTACTTC. Residues: CASHSEGGGRRETQYF.

This clone has more than one count but fewer than ten. The gene calls are TRBV27 and TRBJ2-3; 10 bases agree with TRBD2. The trim removed 10 bases at V and 3 bases at J, leaving 10 bases unmatched. The CDR3 sequence is 15 residues long. The V gene's germline CDR1 is MNHEY and CDR2 SMNVEV (reference sequence). In DNA, the CDR3 is TGTGCCACCGGGAAACTAGCGGGGAGAACAGATACGCAGTATTTT. The encoded protein is CATGKLAGRTDTQYF.

The chain links TRBV6-5 to TRBJ2-3; unclear D gene. V gave up 7 bases and J gave up 3 bases, with 5 bases separating them. This CDR3 comprises 11 residues. Germline V gives CDR1 MNHEY, CDR2 SVGAGI. The CDR3 loop is CASTETDTQYF. CDR3 bases: TGTGCCAGCACCGAAACAGATACGCAGTATTTT.

The V call is TRBV6-5, the J call TRBJ1-2, with D uncertain. CDR3 length: 14 residues. V was pared by 2 bases and J by 0 bases, with 7 bases between. Germline-derived CDR1 and CDR2 are MNHEY and SVGAGI. CDR3 DNA: TGTGCCAGCAGTTACAAAAATCCTAACTATGGCTACACCTTC. It yields the protein CASSYKNPNYGYTF.

A few counts support this clone. The chain employs TRBV27 and TRBJ2-7; 7 positions agree with TRBD1. Germline CDR1 reads MNHEY; CDR2 reads SMNVEV (reference sequence). The J segment lost 5 bases and the V segment lost 0 bases, leaving 10 bases of the junction unmatched. This CDR3 has 16 amino acids. The CDR3 coding sequence is TGTGCCAGCAGTTTATCCTCAGGGACAGTCCCTAACGAGCAGTACTTC. Protein: CASSLSSGTVPNEQYF.

The gene calls are TRBV2 and TRBJ1-5; 7 bases are a match to TRBD1. The CDR3 is 14 amino acids. CDR1 is SNHLY, CDR2 FYNNEI, per germline. Trimming took 6 bases from V and 6 from J; bases not matched to a gene: 8. The CDR3 protein is CASSGQEGAQPQHF. In DNA form, the CDR3 reads TGTGCCAGCAGCGGACAGGAGGGAGCTCAGCCCCAGCATTTT. The full variable domain, rest sourced from reference TRBV2 and TRBJ1-5, is EPEVTQTPSHQVTQMGQEVILRCVPISNHLYFYWYRQILGQKVEFLVSFYNNEISEKSEIFDDQFSVERPDGSNFTLKIRSTKLEDSAMYFCASSGQEGAQPQHFGDGTRLSIL.

The V gene is TRBV28, the J gene TRBJ1-2, with D hard to call. Per the germline V gene, CDR1 is MDHEN and CDR2 is SYDVKM. The CDR3 extends over 11 amino acids. The germline V and J ends were trimmed by 10 bases and 8 bases, with 14 bases remaining between them. The CDR3 DNA is TGTGCCACTGCCCAAGTCGGCGGCTACACCTTC. This codes for CATAQVGGYTF.

This clone was found once. This chain links TRBV12-2 with TRBJ1-5. TRBV12-2 is marked as a pseudogene. The CDR3 covers 17 residues. The CDR3 nucleotides are TGTGCAAGTCGCTTAGTAGCGCGGGGTGGGAGCAATCAGCCCCAGCATTTT. The encoded protein is CASRLVARGGSNQPQHF.

The chain carries TRBV15 and TRBJ2-7; D remains ambiguous. Germline V gene lookup returns CDR1 LNHNV and CDR2 YYDKDF (reference sequence). This CDR3 is 15 amino acids long. The V gene lost 0 bases and the J gene lost 0 bases, with 9 bases spanning the gap. The CDR3 spells CATSREGGSSYEQYF. The CDR3 DNA sequence: TGTGCCACCAGCAGAGAAGGTGGAAGCTCCTACGAGCAGTACTTC.

The CDR3 loop is CAISEKIRGEENYGYTF. The CDR3 DNA reads TGTGCCATCAGTGAGAAGATTAGGGGGGAGGAAAACTATGGCTACACCTTC. V is TRBV10-3 and J is TRBJ1-2, with D possibly matching TRBD1 (6 bases). This CDR3 has 17 amino acids. CDR1 is ENHRY and CDR2 is SYGVKD in the germline V gene. Trimming removed 2 bases from V and 2 bases from J, with 18 bases in between.

This clone was seen more than once but under ten times. V is TRBV5-1 and J is TRBJ2-7; TRBD2 matches at 8 bases. CDR3 length: 16 amino acids. Germline-derived CDR1 and CDR2 are SGHRS and YFSETQ. The junction had 11 bases not matched to a gene; V was cut back by 3 bases and J by 3 bases. CDR3 loop: CASSSEAVGGGYEQYF. The DNA of the CDR3 is TGCGCCAGCAGCTCGGAAGCGGTCGGGGGGGGCTACGAGCAGTACTTC.

This chain joins TRBV19 and TRBJ1-1, with D unresolved. This CDR3 spans 14 amino acids. Trimming took 6 bases from V and 4 from J, leaving 15 bases between them. Germline assignment: CDR1 LNHDA and CDR2 SQIVND (reference sequence). The CDR3 bases are TGTGCCAGTAGAACGAAAGGGTTGGGCACTGAAGCTTTCTTT. Translating it yields CASRTKGLGTEAFF.

This clone was found once. V is TRBV12-2 and J is TRBJ2-1; no check of the table's D call, TRBD1, against the DNA was made. TRBV12-2 is noted as a pseudogene. This CDR3 has 12 amino acids. CDR3 amino acids: CASLRVSDEQFF. The CDR3 DNA reads TGTGCAAGTCTCAGGGTAAGTGATGAGCAGTTCTTC.

The chain links TRBV10-3 to TRBJ1-3; possible D gene TRBD1, 6 bases. The germline gives CDR1 ENHRY, CDR2 SYGVKD. The germline V and J ends were trimmed by 9 bases and 0 bases, with 12 bases remaining between them. The CDR3 is made up of 14 amino acids. The CDR3 loop reads CAINPGDSGNTIYF. CDR3 sequence (DNA): TGTGCCATTAACCCAGGGGACTCTGGAAACACCATATATTTT.

The chain carries TRBV6-1 and TRBJ1-1, with TRBD1 matching over 8 bases. Germline trimming cut 7 bases from V and 5 bases from J; bases unmatched to any gene: 6. CDR3 size: 13 residues. Germline V CDR1 and CDR2: MNHNS, SASEGT. The CDR3 loop reads CASTTGGFTEAFF. The CDR3 DNA reads as TGTGCCAGCACCACAGGGGGTTTTACTGAAGCTTTCTTT.

As to this clone: One end of the junction is discordant with germline, which a read error may explain. V gene TRBV6-1 combines with J gene TRBJ1-4, with 8 bases aligning to TRBD1. CDR3 length: 15 residues. The germline V gene encodes CDR1 MNHNS and CDR2 SASEGT. CDR3 bases: TGTGCCAGCAGCGACCCCAGGACAGGGTTGGAAAAAACTGTTTTT. Translation gives CASSDPRTGLEKTVF.

The chain is built from TRBV6-6 and TRBJ2-3, with D possibly TRBD2 on 5 matching bases. The CDR3 covers 15 residues. From germline, CDR1 is MNHNY and CDR2 SVGAGI (reference sequence). Between the trimmed V and J ends, which lost 6 bases and 4 bases, there was a span of 17 bases. Here the CDR3 reads CASSKPGSTSDTQYF. CDR3 in DNA: TGTGCCAGCAGCAAACCGGGATCCACCTCAGATACGCAGTATTTT.

The chain uses TRBV30 and TRBJ1-1; 8 positions match TRBD1. Germline V lookup: CDR1 GTSNPN, CDR2 SVGIG (reference sequence). This CDR3 spans 15 amino acids. After removal of 4 bases from V and 5 bases from J, the junction contained 12 bases not matched to a gene. The CDR3 spells CAWTGQGREKTEAFF. The CDR3 bases are TGTGCCTGGACAGGACAGGGAAGGGAGAAGACTGAAGCTTTCTTT. Using reference TRBV30 and TRBJ1-1 for the parts outside the CDR3, the full variable domain is SQTIHQWPATLVQPVGSPLSLECTVEGTSNPNLYWYRQAAGRGLQLLFYSVGIGQISSEVPQNLSASRPQDRQFILSSKKLLLSDSGFYLCAWTGQGREKTEAFFGQGTRLTVV.

As DNA, the CDR3 is TGTGCCAGCAGTTACTCCAGGGGGCCTGGAAACACCATATATTTT. This codes for CASSYSRGPGNTIYF. This chain uses TRBV6-6 with TRBJ1-3; 8 nucleotides match TRBD1. There are 15 residues in the CDR3. V lost 0 bases to trimming and J lost 2 bases; unmatched junction nucleotides: 0. Per the germline V gene, CDR1 is MNHNY and CDR2 is SVGAGI (reference sequence).

This clone ranks as medium-sized (0.01 to 0.1%). This rearrangement joins TRBV18 to TRBJ2-3; no clear D gene. This CDR3 region has 14 residues. The V end lost 2 bases, the J end lost 3 bases, and 9 bases lay between the germline ends. Germline lookup yields CDR1 KGHSH and CDR2 LQKENI. CDR3 in amino acids: CASSPTWPTDTQYF. DNA for the CDR3: TGTGCCAGCTCACCAACCTGGCCGACAGATACGCAGTATTTT.

A few counts support this clone. The chain couples TRBV5-5 to TRBJ1-5; no reliable D call. V lost 0 bases, J lost 0 bases, and 13 bases lay in between. The CDR3 covers 17 residues. Germline loops: CDR1 SGHKS, CDR2 YYEKEE (reference sequence). As DNA, the CDR3 is TGTGCCAGCAGCTTGGTTTTAGACCTCTATAGCAATCAGCCCCAGCATTTT. Its translation is CASSLVLDLYSNQPQHF. The full variable domain, with the rest looked up from reference TRBV5-5 and TRBJ1-5, is DAGVTQSPTHLIKTRGQQVTLRCSPISGHKSVSWYQQVLGQGPQFIFQYYEKEERGRGNFPDRFSARQFPNYSSELNVNALLLGDSALYLCASSLVLDLYSNQPQHFGDGTRLSIL.

The chain employs TRBV11-2 and TRBJ1-3; D unresolved. Germline V lookup: CDR1 SGHAT, CDR2 FQNNGV. V shed 3 bases and J shed 0 bases, with 6 bases lying between them. The CDR3 totals 14 residues. The CDR3 coding sequence is TGTGCCAGCAGCTTCGACACCTCTGGAAACACCATATATTTT. Translated: CASSFDTSGNTIYF.

This clone came up a few times. An end of the junction does not agree with germline; a read error may underlie this. The chain uses TRBV29-1 and TRBJ2-2; D is unresolved. The CDR3 extends over 14 amino acids. Germline loops: CDR1 SQVTM, CDR2 ANQGSEA. For the CDR3, the DNA is TGCAGCGTTAAAGATGGTTCGAACACCGGGGAGCTGTTTTTT. Translated: CSVKDGSNTGELFF.